What follows is one T cell receptor (beta chain) and its context. Its antigen is unidentified. Profiling relied on immunoSEQ multiplex PCR, and the TCRdb table lists in-frame clones only, not all of them. The repertoire consists of about 250,000 clones, with about 90% occurring once and the leading ten covering approximately 12%. The sample belongs to a study of cytomegalovirus exposure and HLA in healthy donors. As for the study in general: A later analysis reported the same platform for the 110 or so validation repertoires and the 500 to 700 first-cohort repertoires.

Whole-study results and caveats: While the bulk of TCR sequences proved rare, some public TCRs turned up in many donors. Cytomegalovirus-associated status was assigned to about 180 TCR beta chains.

CDR1 is SGHTA, CDR2 FQGNSA, per germline. Trimming shortened V by 5 bases and J by 3 bases, and 15 bases separated the two germline ends. The CDR3 length is 15 residues. V is TRBV7-2 and J is TRBJ2-3; a weak D match, TRBD2 (7 bases). This sequence originates from a man aged 18-30 years in good health and CMV-seropositive. The sequencing sample was made of PBMCs. CDR3 nucleotide sequence: TGTGCCAGCAGCCCAACAGGGAGGGGAACAGATACGCAGTATTTT. Amino acids: CASSPTGRGTDTQYF.